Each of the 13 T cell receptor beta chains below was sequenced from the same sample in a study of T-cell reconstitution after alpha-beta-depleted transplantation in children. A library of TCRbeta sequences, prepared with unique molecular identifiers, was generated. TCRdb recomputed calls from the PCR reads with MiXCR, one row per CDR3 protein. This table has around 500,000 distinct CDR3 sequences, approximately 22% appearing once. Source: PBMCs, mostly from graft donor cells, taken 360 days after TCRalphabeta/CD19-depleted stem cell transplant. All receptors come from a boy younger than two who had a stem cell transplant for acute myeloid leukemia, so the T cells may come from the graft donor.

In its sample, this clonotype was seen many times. CDR3 loop: CAISESGKGGEQYV. For the CDR3, the DNA is TGTGCCATCAGTGAGTCCGGAAAGGGAGGCGAGCAGTACGTC. The rearrangement links TRBV10-3 to TRBJ2-7; maybe TRBD2 (6 bases). This CDR3 is 14 amino acids long. Germline CDR1 reads ENHRY; CDR2 reads SYGVKD. V was trimmed by 0 bases and J by 6 bases, leaving 12 bases between them.

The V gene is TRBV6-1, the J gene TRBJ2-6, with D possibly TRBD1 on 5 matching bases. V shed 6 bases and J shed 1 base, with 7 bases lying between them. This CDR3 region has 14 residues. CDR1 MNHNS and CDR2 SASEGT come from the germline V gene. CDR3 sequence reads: CASRRTSGANVLTF. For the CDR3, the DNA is TGTGCCAGCAGGCGGACATCTGGGGCCAACGTCCTGACTTTC.

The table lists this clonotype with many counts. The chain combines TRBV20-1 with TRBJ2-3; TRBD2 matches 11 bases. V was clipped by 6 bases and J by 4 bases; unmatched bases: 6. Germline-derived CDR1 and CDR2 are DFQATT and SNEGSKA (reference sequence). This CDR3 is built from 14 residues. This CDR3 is CSADELAGADTQYF. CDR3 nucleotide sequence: TGCAGTGCCGACGAACTAGCGGGGGCAGATACGCAGTATTTT.

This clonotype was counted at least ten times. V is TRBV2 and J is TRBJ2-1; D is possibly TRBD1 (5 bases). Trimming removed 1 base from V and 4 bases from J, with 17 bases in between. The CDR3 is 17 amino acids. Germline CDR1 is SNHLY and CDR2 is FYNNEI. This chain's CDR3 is CASSEVQAQSIYNEQFF. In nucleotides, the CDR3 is TGTGCCAGCAGTGAAGTACAGGCCCAATCGATATACAATGAGCAGTTCTTC.

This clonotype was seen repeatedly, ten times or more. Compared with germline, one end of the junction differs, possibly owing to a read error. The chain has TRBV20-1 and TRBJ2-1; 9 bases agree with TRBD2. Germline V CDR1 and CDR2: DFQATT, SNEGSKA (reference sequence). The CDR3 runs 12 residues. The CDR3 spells CSARESGAGGPF. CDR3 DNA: TGCAGTGCTAGAGAATCAGGTGCGGGGGGGCCCTTC.

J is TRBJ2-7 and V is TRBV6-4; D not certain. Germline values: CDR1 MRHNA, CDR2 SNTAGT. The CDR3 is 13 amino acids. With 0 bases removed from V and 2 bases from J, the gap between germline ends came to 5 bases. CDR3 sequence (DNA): TGTGCCAGCAGTGACTCATTGACCTACGAGCAGTACTTC. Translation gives CASSDSLTYEQYF.

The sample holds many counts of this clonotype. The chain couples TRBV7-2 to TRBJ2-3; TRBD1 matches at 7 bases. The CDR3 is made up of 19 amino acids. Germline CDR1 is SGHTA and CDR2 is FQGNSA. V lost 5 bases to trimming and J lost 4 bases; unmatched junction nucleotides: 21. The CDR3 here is CASSLPGQQSSVGADTQYF. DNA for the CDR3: TGTGCCAGCAGCCTACCGGGACAGCAGAGCTCGGTGGGCGCAGATACGCAGTATTTT.

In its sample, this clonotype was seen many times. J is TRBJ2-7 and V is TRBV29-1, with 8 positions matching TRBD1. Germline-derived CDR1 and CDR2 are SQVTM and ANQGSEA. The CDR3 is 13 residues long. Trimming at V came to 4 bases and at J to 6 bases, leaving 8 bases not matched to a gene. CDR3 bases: TGCAGCGTTGGAGAGACAGGGGAGATCGAGCAGTACTTC. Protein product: CSVGETGEIEQYF.

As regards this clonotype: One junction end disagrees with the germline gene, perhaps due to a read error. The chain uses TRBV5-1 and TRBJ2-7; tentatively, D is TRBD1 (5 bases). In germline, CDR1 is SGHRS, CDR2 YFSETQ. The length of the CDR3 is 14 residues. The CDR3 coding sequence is TGTGCCAGCAGCTTAGGGCAGGGTGGCTACGAGCAGTACTTC. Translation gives CASSLGQGGYEQYF.

Here the CDR3 DNA reads TGCAGTGCTAGATGGCCAGGACAAGAGACCCAGTACTTC. It yields the protein CSARWPGQETQYF. This chain connects TRBV20-1 to TRBJ2-5; no clear D. The CDR3 covers 13 residues. V dropped 2 bases and J dropped 2 bases, with 9 bases sitting between them. CDR1 DFQATT and CDR2 SNEGSKA come from the germline V gene (reference sequence).

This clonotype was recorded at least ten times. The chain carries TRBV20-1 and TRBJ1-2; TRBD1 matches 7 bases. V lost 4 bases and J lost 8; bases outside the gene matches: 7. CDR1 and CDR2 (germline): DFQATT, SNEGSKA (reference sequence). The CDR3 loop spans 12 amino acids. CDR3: CSAIQGMEGYTF. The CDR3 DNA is TGCAGTGCTATACAGGGGATGGAGGGCTACACCTTC.

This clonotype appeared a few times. The CDR3 loop is CASSLEAGGNTIYF. The CDR3 DNA reads as TGTGCCAGCAGCTTAGAGGCAGGGGGAAACACCATATATTTT. The chain joins TRBV7-6 to TRBJ1-3, with TRBD1 as a possible D gene (5 bases). Trimming removed 1 base at V and 4 bases at J, with 8 bases between. The CDR3 is 14 residues long. CDR1 and CDR2 (germline): SGHVS, FNYEAQ.

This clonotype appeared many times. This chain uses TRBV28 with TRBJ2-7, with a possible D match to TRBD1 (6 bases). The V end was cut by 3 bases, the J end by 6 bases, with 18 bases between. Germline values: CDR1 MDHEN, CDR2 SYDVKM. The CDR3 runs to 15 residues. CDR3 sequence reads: CASSLVRGAPGEQYF. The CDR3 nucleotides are TGTGCCAGCAGTTTGGTCAGGGGAGCTCCCGGCGAGCAGTACTTC. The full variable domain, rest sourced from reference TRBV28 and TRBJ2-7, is DVKVTQSSRYLVKRTGEKVFLECVQDMDHENMFWYRQDPGLGLRLIYFSYDVKMKEKGDIPEGYSVSREKKERFSLILESASTNQTSMYLCASSLVRGAPGEQYFGPGTRLTVT.